A selection of T cell receptor beta chains follows, all from one sample in a study of T cell repertoires in cytomegalovirus infection. Via MiXCR, TCRdb re-called the reads, giving one row per CDR3 protein. The table records 900,000 to 950,000 distinct CDR3 sequences, around 29% of them present only once. Antigens for these TCRs are unknown. The sequencing here drew on cultured CD8+ T cells from PBMCs, taken from culture after CMV antigen stimulation. The receptors come from a human donor in good health (CMV status not recorded). Some clones in this sample may be carry-over from other donors' samples. CDR3s include the opening cysteine and the closing phenylalanine or tryptophan. The D gene is left open where the match is weak. Clone size, where shown, is once, few, many, or a class for clones that have expanded.

d_gene	abundance	j_gene	v_gene	CDR3nt	CDR3aa
-	few	TRBJ1-1	TRBV6-5	TGTGCCAGCAGTTACGCTACAAGGAACACTGAAGCTTTCTTT	CASSYATRNTEAFF
TRBD1	-	TRBJ2-7	TRBV5-1	TGCGCCAGCAGCTGGACAGGGGTCCCCTACGAGCAGTACTTC	CASSWTGVPYEQYF
TRBD2	-	TRBJ2-5	TRBV6-2/TRBV6-3	TGTGCCAGCAGTTATCCGCTTGGACTAGCGGGGGACCAAGAGACCCAGTACTTC	CASSYPLGLAGDQETQYF
-	-	TRBJ1-2	TRBV6-2/TRBV6-3	TGTGCCAGCAGTTACTCGGCGGGGTCCGCCTATGGCTACACCTTC	CASSYSAGSAYGYTF
TRBD1	few	TRBJ2-7	TRBV6-6	TGTGCCAGCCAGGACAGGGTTAACGAGCAGTACTTC	CASQDRVNEQYF
-	-	TRBJ1-2	TRBV29-1	TGCAGCGTGCCCGGGGGCCACTATGGCTACACCTTC	CSVPGGHYGYTF
-	once	TRBJ1-1	TRBV19	TGTGCCAGTAGTACCGACTTTAGGCGAGGGACTGAAGCTTTCTTT	CASSTDFRRGTEAFF
-	few	TRBJ2-5	TRBV6-5	TGTGCCAGCAGGGAAACCAGGGGGGCCCAGTACTTC	CASRETRGAQYF
-	-	TRBJ2-7	TRBV29-1	TGCAGCGTTATCCTAGCTGTTTCCCACGAGCAGTACTTC	CSVILAVSHEQYF
-	-	TRBJ1-2	TRBV7-9	TGTGCCAGCAGCAATACAGGGAACGTCTATGGCTACACCTTC	CASSNTGNVYGYTF
-	many	TRBJ2-1	TRBV7-2	TGTGCCAGCAGCTCCCCGCCCAGGGATGAGCAGTTCTTC	CASSSPPRDEQFF
TRBD1	-	TRBJ1-1	TRBV11-3	TGTGCCAGCAGTAACACAGGGGGCACTGAAGCTTTCTTT	CASSNTGGTEAFF